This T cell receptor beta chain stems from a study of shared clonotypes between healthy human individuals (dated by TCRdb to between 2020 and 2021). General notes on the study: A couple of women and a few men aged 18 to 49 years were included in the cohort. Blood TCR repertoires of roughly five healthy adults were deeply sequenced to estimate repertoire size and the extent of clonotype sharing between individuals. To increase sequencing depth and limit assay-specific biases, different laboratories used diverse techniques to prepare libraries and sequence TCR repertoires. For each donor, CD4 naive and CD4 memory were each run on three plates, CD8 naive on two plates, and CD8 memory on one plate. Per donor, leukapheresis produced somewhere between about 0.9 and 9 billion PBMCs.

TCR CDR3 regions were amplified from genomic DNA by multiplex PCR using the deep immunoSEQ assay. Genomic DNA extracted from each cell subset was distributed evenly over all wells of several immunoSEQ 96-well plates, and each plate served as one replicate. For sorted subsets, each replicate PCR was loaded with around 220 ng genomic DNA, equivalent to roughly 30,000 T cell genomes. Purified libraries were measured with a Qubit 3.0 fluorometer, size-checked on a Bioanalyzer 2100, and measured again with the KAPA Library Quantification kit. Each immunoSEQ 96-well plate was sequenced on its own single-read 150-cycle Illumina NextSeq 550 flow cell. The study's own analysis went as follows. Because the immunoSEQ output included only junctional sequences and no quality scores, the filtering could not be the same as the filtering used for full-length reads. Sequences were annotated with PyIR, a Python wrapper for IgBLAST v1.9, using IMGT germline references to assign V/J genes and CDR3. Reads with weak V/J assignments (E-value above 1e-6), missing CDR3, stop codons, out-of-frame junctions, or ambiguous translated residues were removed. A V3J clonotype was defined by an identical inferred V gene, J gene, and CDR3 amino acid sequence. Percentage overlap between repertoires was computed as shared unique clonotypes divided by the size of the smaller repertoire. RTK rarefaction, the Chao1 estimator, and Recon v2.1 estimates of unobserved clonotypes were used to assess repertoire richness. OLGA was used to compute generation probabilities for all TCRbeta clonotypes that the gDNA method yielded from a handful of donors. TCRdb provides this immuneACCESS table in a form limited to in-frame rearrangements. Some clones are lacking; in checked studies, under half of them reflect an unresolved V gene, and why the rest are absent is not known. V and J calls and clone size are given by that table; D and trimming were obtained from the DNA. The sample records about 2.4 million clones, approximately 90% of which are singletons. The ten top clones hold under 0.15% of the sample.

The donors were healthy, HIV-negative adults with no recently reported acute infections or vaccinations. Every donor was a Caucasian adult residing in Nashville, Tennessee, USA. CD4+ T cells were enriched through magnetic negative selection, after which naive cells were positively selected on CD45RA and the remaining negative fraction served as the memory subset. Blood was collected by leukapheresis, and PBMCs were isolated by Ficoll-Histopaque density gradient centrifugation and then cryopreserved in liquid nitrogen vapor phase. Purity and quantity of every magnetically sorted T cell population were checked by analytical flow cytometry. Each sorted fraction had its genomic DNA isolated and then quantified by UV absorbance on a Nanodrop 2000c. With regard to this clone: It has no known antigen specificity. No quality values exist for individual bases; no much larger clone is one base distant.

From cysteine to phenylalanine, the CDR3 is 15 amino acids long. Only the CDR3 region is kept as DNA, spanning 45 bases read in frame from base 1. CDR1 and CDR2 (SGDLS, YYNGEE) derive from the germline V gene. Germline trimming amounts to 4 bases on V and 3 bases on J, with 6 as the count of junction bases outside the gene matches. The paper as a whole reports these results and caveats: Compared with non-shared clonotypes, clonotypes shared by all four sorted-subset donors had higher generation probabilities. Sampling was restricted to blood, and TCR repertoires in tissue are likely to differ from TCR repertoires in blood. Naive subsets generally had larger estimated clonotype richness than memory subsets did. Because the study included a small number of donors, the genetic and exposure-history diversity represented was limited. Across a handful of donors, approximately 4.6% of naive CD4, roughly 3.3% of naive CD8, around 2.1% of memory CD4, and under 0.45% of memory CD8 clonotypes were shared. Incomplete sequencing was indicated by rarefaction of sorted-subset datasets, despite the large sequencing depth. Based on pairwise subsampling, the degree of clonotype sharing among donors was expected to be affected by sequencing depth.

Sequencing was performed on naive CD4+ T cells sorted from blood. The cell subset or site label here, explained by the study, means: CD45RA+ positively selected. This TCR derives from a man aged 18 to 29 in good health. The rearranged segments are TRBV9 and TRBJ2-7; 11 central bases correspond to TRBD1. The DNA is TGTGCCAGCAGCAGAACGGGGACAGGGGGCTACGAGCAGTACTTC. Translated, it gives CASSRTGTGGYEQYF. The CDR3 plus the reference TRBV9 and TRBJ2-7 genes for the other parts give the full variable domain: DSGVTQTPKHLITATGQRVTLRCSPRSGDLSVYWYQQSLDQGLQFLIQYYNGEERAKGNILERFSAQQFPDLHSELNLSSLELGDSALYFCASSRTGTGGYEQYFGPGTRLTVT.